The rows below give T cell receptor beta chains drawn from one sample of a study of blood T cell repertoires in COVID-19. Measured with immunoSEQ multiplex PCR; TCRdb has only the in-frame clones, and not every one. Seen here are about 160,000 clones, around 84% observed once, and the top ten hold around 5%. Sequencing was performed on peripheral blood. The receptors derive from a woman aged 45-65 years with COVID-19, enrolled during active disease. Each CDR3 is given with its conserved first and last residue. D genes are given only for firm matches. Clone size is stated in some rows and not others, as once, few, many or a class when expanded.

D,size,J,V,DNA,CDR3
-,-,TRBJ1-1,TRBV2,TGTGCCAGCAGTGAATCGGCGGGGTACGGGAACACTGAAGCTTTCTTT,CASSESAGYGNTEAFF
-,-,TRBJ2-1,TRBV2,TGTGCCAGCAGTTACAGGGAACTTTTAGAGCAGTTCTTC,CASSYRELLEQFF
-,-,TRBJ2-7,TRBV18,TGTGCCAGCTCAGATCTATACCCTGGACAGTCTACCTACGAGCAGTACTTC,CASSDLYPGQSTYEQYF
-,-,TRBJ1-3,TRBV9,TGTGCCAGCAGCGTAGCGCAGGGATCTGGAAACACCATATATTTT,CASSVAQGSGNTIYF
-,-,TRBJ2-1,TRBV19,TGTGCCAGTAGTTCTGGGACTGCCTTGGGCAATGAGCAGTTCTTC,CASSSGTALGNEQFF
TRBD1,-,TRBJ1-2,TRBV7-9,TGTGCCAGCAGCTTAAGGACAGGGATAAGAGAAGGCTACACCTTC,CASSLRTGIREGYTF
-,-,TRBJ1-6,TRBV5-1,TGCGCCAGCAGCTCAGATCCCCTGGGCTCCAGCTCCTATAATTCACCCCTCCACTTT,CASSSDPLGSSSYNSPLHF
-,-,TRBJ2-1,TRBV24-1,TGTGCCACTACGGGGGGCGGGCGATTTAATGAGCAGTTCTTC,CATTGGGRFNEQFF
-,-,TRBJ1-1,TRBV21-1,TGTGCCAGCAGCAAACTCGGACAGAACACTGAAGCTTTCTTT,CASSKLGQNTEAFF
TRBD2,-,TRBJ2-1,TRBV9,TGTGCCAGCAGCTCAGCTAGCGGGGTAGGCTTGAATGAGCAGTTCTTC,CASSSASGVGLNEQFF
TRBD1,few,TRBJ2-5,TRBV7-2,TGTGCCAGCAGCCCAGGGACAGGGGGCTTGGGGACCCAGTACTTC,CASSPGTGGLGTQYF
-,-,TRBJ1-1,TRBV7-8,TGTGCCAGCAGCTTAATCGCTCCAGGGGAGACTGAAGCTTTCTTT,CASSLIAPGETEAFF
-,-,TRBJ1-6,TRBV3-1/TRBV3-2,TGTGCCAGCACTACCGGGAGCTCCTATAATTCACCCCTCCACTTT,CASTTGSSYNSPLHF
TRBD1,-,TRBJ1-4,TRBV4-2,TGTGCCAGCAGCCAGGGACAGCTACACGAAAAACTGTTTTTT,CASSQGQLHEKLFF
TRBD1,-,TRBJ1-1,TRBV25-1,TGTGCCAGCAGTCCTCAGGACAGGGACGGGACTGAAGCTTTCTTT,CASSPQDRDGTEAFF
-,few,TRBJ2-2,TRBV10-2,TGCGCCAGCACAGTGAGACAGACCGGGGAGCTGTTTTTT,CASTVRQTGELFF
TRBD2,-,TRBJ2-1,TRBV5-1,TGCGCCAGCAGCTTGAGCGCTAGCGGGGGGGCTTACAATGAGCAGTTCTTC,CASSLSASGGAYNEQFF
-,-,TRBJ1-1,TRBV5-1,TGCGCCAGCAGCTTGATACTGGTCGGGGGGACTGAAGCTTTCTTT,CASSLILVGGTEAFF
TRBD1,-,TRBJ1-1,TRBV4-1,TGCGCCAGCAGCCAAGTGACAGGGTCCATGAACACTGAAGCTTTCTTT,CASSQVTGSMNTEAFF
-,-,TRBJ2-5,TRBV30,TGTGCCTGGAGTGGGGACATCCAAGAGACCCAGTACTTC,CAWSGDIQETQYF
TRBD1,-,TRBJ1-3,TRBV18,TGTGCCAGCTCACCGCTAGGGACAGAGTCTGGAAACACCATATATTTT,CASSPLGTESGNTIYF
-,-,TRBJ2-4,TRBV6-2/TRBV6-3,TGTGCCAGCAGTTACTCTGGTCAGTTGGAAAACATTCAGTACTTC,CASSYSGQLENIQYF
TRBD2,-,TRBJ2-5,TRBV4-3,TGCGCCAGCAGCCAAGATCCAGGGACTAGCGGGTCCGAGACCCAGTACTTC,CASSQDPGTSGSETQYF
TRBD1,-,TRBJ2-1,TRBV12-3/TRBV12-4,TGTGCCAGCAGGACAGGGGTTGAGCAGTTCTTC,CASRTGVEQFF
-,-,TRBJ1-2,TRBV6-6,TGTGCCAGCAGGACGACAACGGACTATGGCTACACCTTC,CASRTTTDYGYTF
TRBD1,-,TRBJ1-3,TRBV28,TGTGCCAGCAGACAGGGGGAATCTGGAAACACCATATATTTT,CASRQGESGNTIYF
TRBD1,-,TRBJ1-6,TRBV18,TGTGCCAGCTCACCGGGACAGGAGTCGTCACCCCTCCACTTT,CASSPGQESSPLHF
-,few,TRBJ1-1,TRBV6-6,TGTGCCAGCAGTTACCGGGGGAACACTGAAGCTTTCTTT,CASSYRGNTEAFF
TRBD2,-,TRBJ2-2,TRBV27,TGTGCCAGCAGTTTAGGGACTAGCGGGGGACACACCGGGGAGCTGTTTTTT,CASSLGTSGGHTGELFF
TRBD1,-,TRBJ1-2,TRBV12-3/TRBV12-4,TGTGCCAGCAGTCAGGGGGCAGCTACCCGCTTC,CASSQGAATRF
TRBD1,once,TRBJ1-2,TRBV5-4,TGTGCCAGCAGCTTCCCGGGACAGGGGGAACGGGGCTACACCTTC,CASSFPGQGERGYTF
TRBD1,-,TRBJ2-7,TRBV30,TGTGCCTGGAGTCAAACAGGGGTAGGCGAGCAGTACTTC,CAWSQTGVGEQYF
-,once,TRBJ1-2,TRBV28,TGTGCCAGCAGTTTATCCGCACAGCCCTATGGCTACACCTTC,CASSLSAQPYGYTF
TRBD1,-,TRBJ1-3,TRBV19,TGTGCCAGTAGCCTTCAGGGGGCTTGGGGAAACACCATATATTTT,CASSLQGAWGNTIYF
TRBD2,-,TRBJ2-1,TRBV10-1,TGCGCCAGCAGTGATCCGGGGGGGCCGAGGGGCAATGAGCAGTTCTTC,CASSDPGGPRGNEQFF
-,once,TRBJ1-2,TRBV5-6,TGTGCCAGCAGCTTGGCCGAGGGCAGAACCCTATGGAGCTACACCTTC,CASSLAEGRTLWSYTF
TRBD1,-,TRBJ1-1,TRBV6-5,TGTGCCAGCAGTTACGGGACAGGGTACACTGAAGCTTTCTTT,CASSYGTGYTEAFF
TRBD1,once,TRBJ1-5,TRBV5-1,TGCGCCAGCAGCTTGACGACAGGGCCCGGGCAGCCCCAGCATTTT,CASSLTTGPGQPQHF
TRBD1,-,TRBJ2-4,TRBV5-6,TGTGCCAGCAGCTTGGGCGACAGGGCTAAAAACATTCAGTACTTC,CASSLGDRAKNIQYF
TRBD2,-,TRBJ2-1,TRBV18,TGTGCCAGCTCACCACGAATCAGCGGGGGAGCCTACAATGAGCAGTTCTTC,CASSPRISGGAYNEQFF
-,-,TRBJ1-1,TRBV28,TGTGCCAGCGAGGACTTCAAGGGAGAAGCTTTCTTT,CASEDFKGEAFF
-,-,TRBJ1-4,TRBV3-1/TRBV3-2,TGTGCCAGCAGCCTCCAGGCCGGGGGGGGTGCAACTAATGAAAAACTGTTTTTT,CASSLQAGGGATNEKLFF
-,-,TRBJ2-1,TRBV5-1,TGCGCCAGCAGCCTGGCGGTGATGGGCGATGAGCAGTTCTTC,CASSLAVMGDEQFF
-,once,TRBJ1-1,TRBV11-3,TGTGCCAGCAGCTTAGGACATTTTGCCACTGAAGCTTTCTTT,CASSLGHFATEAFF
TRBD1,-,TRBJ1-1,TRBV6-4,TGTGCCAGCAGTGACACGGACAGGGGTACTGAAGCTTTCTTT,CASSDTDRGTEAFF
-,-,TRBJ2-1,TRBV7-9,TGTGCCAGCAGCTTCCGGGAAAACAATGAGCAGTTCTTC,CASSFRENNEQFF
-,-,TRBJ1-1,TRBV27,TGTGCCAGCAGGGGGCAGGGTAACACTGAAGCTTTCTTT,CASRGQGNTEAFF
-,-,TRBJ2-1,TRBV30,TGTGCCTGGAGTGTGAATCTAGCAGGTGAGCAGTTCTTC,CAWSVNLAGEQFF
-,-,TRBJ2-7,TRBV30,TGTGCCTGGAGTCCTCCGACAGGTGGGGCTTACGAGCAGTACTTC,CAWSPPTGGAYEQYF
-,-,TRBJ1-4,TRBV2,TGTGCCAGCAGCCCGGACAGAAGTCGGGCTAATGAAAAACTGTTTTTT,CASSPDRSRANEKLFF